This TCR beta chain was sequenced in a study of blood T cell repertoires in COVID-19. About the study: COVID-19 samples from acute and convalescent phases originated in the United States, Italy and Spain. The cDNA or gDNA used as material had been derived from T cells, B-cell-depleted T cells, or PBMCs.

Per the original data handling: Using reference gene primer amplification, nucleated cell counts were estimated. The table came from immunoSEQ multiplex PCR; TCRdb's copy has only in-frame clones and leaves some out. Clone size and V and J calls were adopted from that table, with D and trimming inferred from the DNA. The sample contains around 100,000 clones, about 90% of which appear only once. This CDR3 is 13 amino acids long. V trimming: 5 bases; J trimming: 3 bases; junction bases outside the gene matches: 4. Germline CDR1 is MNHEY and CDR2 is SVGAGI. V and J are TRBV6-5 and TRBJ2-7; 7 bases agree with TRBD1. The sequenced sample was peripheral blood. The clonotype originates from a man aged 30 to 45 in a cohort sampled during active COVID-19. CDR3 nucleotide sequence: TGTGCCAGCAGTCCTAGACAGGGCTACGAGCAGTACTTC. Translating it yields CASSPRQGYEQYF.